The next 26 T cell receptor beta chains were all read from a single sample in a study of blood T cell repertoires in COVID-19. The protocol was immunoSEQ multiplex PCR, while the TCRdb copy is restricted to in-frame clones and leaves out a portion. Of 150,000 to 200,000 clones listed, around 92% are singletons. Source material: PBMCs or T cells enriched from blood (not recorded which). The receptors were sampled from a woman aged 18-29 years who had recovered from COVID-19.

This chain links TRBV4-1 with TRBJ2-1; TRBD2 matches 9 bases. Germline loops: CDR1 MGHRA, CDR2 YSYEKL. CDR3 length equals 17 residues. V lost 4 bases and J lost 4; bases outside the gene matches: 11. The CDR3 DNA is TGCGCCAGCAGCCGAAATTCCCAGCGGGGGGCGTACAATGAGCAGTTCTTC. It translates to CASSRNSQRGAYNEQFF.

The gene calls are TRBV3-1 (or the pseudogene TRBV3-2) and TRBJ1-2; D gene ambiguous. The germline V and J ends were trimmed by 1 base and 2 bases, with 17 bases remaining between them. This CDR3 region has 17 residues. CDR1 is LGHDT, CDR2 YNNKEL, per germline (reference sequence). CDR3 protein: CASSQVTEAGRNYGYTF. As DNA, the CDR3 is TGTGCCAGCAGCCAAGTTACGGAGGCGGGGAGGAACTATGGCTACACCTTC.

The chain links TRBV5-5 to TRBJ1-6, with D maybe TRBD1 (5 bases). Trimming cost V 1 base and J 12 bases, with 11 bases left between them. Looked up from germline, CDR1 is SGHKS and CDR2 is YYEKEE (reference sequence). This CDR3 spans 13 amino acids. The DNA of the CDR3 is TGTGCCAGCAGCTTGACGGGGGAGGAACCCCTCCACTTT. Amino acid sequence: CASSLTGEEPLHF.

The CDR3 region is CSVAGYDEKLFF. The CDR3 DNA sequence: TGCAGCGTAGCAGGGTACGATGAAAAACTGTTTTTT. The chain carries TRBV29-1 and TRBJ1-4; D is possibly TRBD1 (5 bases). CDR3 length: 12 residues. V lost 6 bases and J 6 bases, leaving 11 bases between the germline ends. CDR1 is SQVTM, CDR2 ANQGSEA, per germline.

The J gene is TRBJ2-7, the V gene TRBV6-2 or TRBV6-3; TRBD1 agrees at 8 bases. This CDR3 spans 16 amino acids. Looked up from germline, CDR1 is MNHEY and CDR2 is SVGEGT. The ends lost 0 bases at V and 4 bases at J; junction bases unmatched: 8. The CDR3 DNA follows: TGTGCCAGCAGTTACTCTGGGCAGGGGGCCCTATACGAGCAGTACTTC. Its translation is CASSYSGQGALYEQYF.

The chain uses TRBV18 and TRBJ1-1, with D possibly being TRBD1 (6 bases). V was trimmed by 2 bases and J by 1 base, leaving 11 bases between them. The CDR3 has 15 amino acids. Looked up from germline, CDR1 is KGHSH and CDR2 is LQKENI. CDR3 region: CASSPNRVTNTEAFF. For the CDR3, the DNA is TGTGCCAGCTCACCAAACAGGGTTACGAACACTGAAGCTTTCTTT.

This chain uses TRBV7-9 with TRBJ2-2; possible D gene TRBD2, 6 bases. Germline lookup yields CDR1 SEHNR and CDR2 FQNEAQ (reference sequence). The CDR3 extends over 16 amino acids. Trimming removed 2 bases from V and 1 base from J, with 11 bases in between. In DNA, the CDR3 is TGTGCCAGCAGCTTAATCCTGGGGGGGAACACCGGGGAGCTGTTTTTT. This codes for CASSLILGGNTGELFF.

This clone was counted once. The CDR3: CASKKGAGGGNEQYF. The CDR3 nucleotides are TGTGCCAGCAAAAAGGGAGCCGGGGGGGGCAACGAGCAGTACTTC. The chain has TRBV6-5 and TRBJ2-7; 8 nucleotides align to TRBD2. The V segment lost 7 bases and the J segment 5 bases; nucleotides outside the gene matches: 13. CDR1 is MNHEY, CDR2 SVGAGI, per germline. The CDR3 spans 15 residues.

This chain joins TRBV2 and TRBJ2-7; D perhaps matches TRBD2 (6 bases). Deletions cut 4 bases from V and 6 bases from J, with 16 bases between. CDR1 is SNHLY, CDR2 FYNNEI, per germline. CDR3 size: 14 residues. The CDR3 sequence is CASSARGGAAEQYF. Here the CDR3 DNA reads TGTGCCAGCAGTGCCCGGGGAGGAGCCGCCGAGCAGTACTTC. Complete variable domain (other parts from reference TRBV2 and TRBJ2-7): EPEVTQTPSHQVTQMGQEVILRCVPISNHLYFYWYRQILGQKVEFLVSFYNNEISEKSEIFDDQFSVERPDGSNFTLKIRSTKLEDSAMYFCASSARGGAAEQYFGPGTRLTVT.

The genes are TRBV19 and TRBJ2-1; TRBD2 agrees at 12 bases. With 7 bases clipped from V and 4 bases from J, the junction kept 5 bases outside the gene matches. This CDR3 spans 15 amino acids. The V gene's germline CDR1 is LNHDA and CDR2 SQIVND (reference sequence). CDR3 in DNA: TGTGCCAGTACCAAAGGGACTAGCGGGTACAATGAGCAGTTCTTC. It translates to CASTKGTSGYNEQFF.

This chain joins TRBV5-1 and TRBJ2-2; no clear D. CDR3 length equals 14 residues. V was shortened by 0 bases and J by 4 bases, with 7 bases between the two germline ends. Germline V CDR1 and CDR2: SGHRS, YFSETQ. CDR3 in DNA: TGCGCCAGCAGCTTGGTCTCAGGCACCGGGGAGCTGTTTTTT. Amino acid sequence: CASSLVSGTGELFF.

V and J are TRBV2 and TRBJ1-5; D is possibly TRBD1 (6 bases). With 7 bases removed from V and 1 base from J, the gap between germline ends came to 17 bases. The length of the CDR3 is 16 residues. The germline V gene encodes CDR1 SNHLY and CDR2 FYNNEI. The CDR3 protein is CASTGGGAGSNQPQHF. The CDR3 DNA reads as TGTGCCAGCACTGGGGGGGGCGCAGGGAGCAATCAGCCCCAGCATTTT.

The chain uses TRBV14 and TRBJ2-2; D is ambiguous. The CDR3 contains 14 residues. Germline loops: CDR1 SGHDN, CDR2 FVKESK. V was pared by 2 bases and J by 1 base, with 5 bases between. The CDR3 DNA is TGTGCCAGCAGCCAACCATGGAACACCGGGGAGCTGTTTTTT. Its translation is CASSQPWNTGELFF.

The chain joins TRBV7-9 to TRBJ1-1, with 7 bases matching TRBD1. The CDR3 consists of 13 residues. Germline CDR1 is SEHNR and CDR2 is FQNEAQ (reference sequence). The trim removed 4 bases at V and 8 bases at J, leaving 7 bases unmatched. CDR3 sequence: CASSSGVQGEAFF. The CDR3 DNA reads as TGTGCCAGCAGCTCCGGAGTACAGGGGGAAGCTTTCTTT.

V and J are TRBV3-1 (or the pseudogene TRBV3-2) and TRBJ2-3; D might be TRBD1 (6 bases). The ends were cut back, 0 bases at V and 2 bases at J, with 9 bases in the middle. The length of the CDR3 is 15 residues. Per germline, CDR1 LGHDT and CDR2 YNNKEL (reference sequence). In nucleotides, the CDR3 is TGTGCCAGCAGCCAAGACTGGGGGCCCACAGATACGCAGTATTTT. It yields the protein CASSQDWGPTDTQYF.

This clone was seen just once. In DNA, the CDR3 is TGTGCCATCAGTGATGGCGGGGGAGCAGATACGCAGTATTTT. Amino acid sequence: CAISDGGGADTQYF. V is TRBV10-3 and J is TRBJ2-3, with 7 positions matching TRBD2. Losses at the gene ends were 3 bases for V and 4 bases for J; bases not matched to a gene: 4. From germline, CDR1 is ENHRY and CDR2 SYGVKD. CDR3 length: 14 residues.

The CDR3 here is CASRRGGAFSYEQYF. In nucleotides, the CDR3 is TGTGCCAGCAGGCGGGGGGGCGCATTCTCCTACGAGCAGTACTTC. V usage is TRBV2 and J usage is TRBJ2-7, with 9 bases that match TRBD2. The CDR3 consists of 15 residues. CDR1 SNHLY and CDR2 FYNNEI come from the germline V gene. V lost 6 bases, J lost 0 bases, and 6 bases stayed unmatched.

The J gene is TRBJ1-6, the V gene TRBV6-1, with 7 bases lining up with TRBD1. The CDR3 totals 14 residues. Trimming at V came to 1 base and at J to 8 bases, leaving 2 bases not matched to a gene. Germline CDR1 and CDR2: MNHNS and SASEGT. The CDR3 sequence is CASSEGTGYSPLHF. Written as DNA, the CDR3 is TGTGCCAGCAGTGAAGGGACAGGTTATTCACCCCTCCACTTT.

The V gene is TRBV24-1, the J gene TRBJ2-3; TRBD1 is a possible D gene (5 bases). The CDR3 is 15 residues long. CDR1 is KGHDR, CDR2 SFDVKD, per germline. Deletions cut 1 base from V and 0 bases from J, with 7 bases between. The CDR3 protein is CATSDLRGSTDTQYF. CDR3 sequence (DNA): TGTGCCACCAGTGATTTAAGGGGAAGCACAGATACGCAGTATTTT.

This chain uses TRBV28 with TRBJ2-7; 9 bases fit TRBD1. V dropped 9 bases and J dropped 1; count of bases not matched to a gene: 7. Germline lookup yields CDR1 MDHEN and CDR2 SYDVKM. The CDR3 has 14 residues. The CDR3 region has the DNA TGTGCCAGTACATACGGACAGGGGTCCTACGAGCAGTACTTC. Protein product: CASTYGQGSYEQYF.

V and J are TRBV9 and TRBJ1-4; D is unresolved. V was cut by 3 bases and J by 0 bases, with 9 bases left in between. This CDR3 contains 15 residues. Germline V gene lookup returns CDR1 SGDLS and CDR2 YYNGEE. CDR3 protein: CASSAVGATNEKLFF. CDR3 DNA: TGTGCCAGCAGCGCAGTAGGAGCAACTAATGAAAAACTGTTTTTT.

The J gene is TRBJ2-3, the V gene TRBV7-9, with a weak D call TRBD1 (6 bases). Germline CDR1 is SEHNR and CDR2 is FQNEAQ (reference sequence). The V end was cut by 11 bases, the J end by 4 bases, with 16 bases between. The CDR3 has 13 amino acids. The CDR3 spells CAARQQGSDTQYF. CDR3 sequence (DNA): TGTGCCGCCAGACAACAGGGTTCAGATACGCAGTATTTT.

This chain connects TRBV9 to TRBJ1-3, with a tentative D call TRBD1 (6 bases). The CDR3 has 14 residues. V was pared by 8 bases and J by 3 bases, with 15 bases between. Looked up from germline, CDR1 is SGDLS and CDR2 is YYNGEE. The CDR3 sequence is CASGVGQGGNTIYF. CDR3 DNA sequence: TGTGCCAGTGGCGTGGGACAAGGTGGAAACACCATATATTTT.

V is TRBV30 and J is TRBJ1-1, with D possibly being TRBD1 (5 bases). This CDR3 has 13 amino acids. CDR1 GTSNPN and CDR2 SVGIG come from the germline V gene (reference sequence). V lost 5 bases and J 2 bases, leaving 12 bases between the germline ends. This CDR3 reads CAWALDINTEAFF. In nucleotides, the CDR3 is TGTGCCTGGGCCTTGGACATAAACACTGAAGCTTTCTTT.

The gene calls are TRBV7-2 and TRBJ1-2; TRBD1 matches 9 bases. The CDR3 length is 14 residues. V trimming: 4 bases; J trimming: 7 bases; junction bases outside the gene matches: 7. The germline V gene has CDR1 SGHTA and CDR2 FQGNSA. The CDR3 reads CASSSPGTGRGYTF. The CDR3 DNA follows: TGTGCCAGCAGCTCCCCCGGGACAGGGCGTGGCTACACCTTC.

The chain has TRBV10-3 and TRBJ2-5; 12 bases are a match to TRBD2. The CDR3 is 14 amino acids. V shed 8 bases and J 5 bases; nucleotides not matched to a gene: 6. Germline V gives CDR1 ENHRY, CDR2 SYGVKD. The CDR3 coding sequence is TGTGCCATCGGGCTAGCGGGGGGGCGCGAGACCCAGTACTTC. Translated, it gives CAIGLAGGRETQYF.